This entry describes one T cell receptor (beta chain). Its cognate antigen is unknown. This sample stems from a study of OX40 agonist ivuxolimab in advanced cancers. Study as a whole: Recorded diagnoses for dose-escalation patients were hepatocellular carcinoma, melanoma, renal cell or head and neck cancer.

Germline CDR1 reads SGHRS; CDR2 reads YFSETQ. This CDR3 has 18 amino acids. The V and J ends lost 5 bases and 6 bases, in that order; junction bases with no gene match: 22. Points from the study as a whole: Clonal expansion among partial responders at 0.1-3.0 mg/kg ranked near the lowest. Averaging showed that CD8+ T cells had more expanded clones than CD4+ did.

With baseline, cycle 4 day 1, and cycle 7 day 1 as timepoints, blood was sampled. Profiling relied on immunoSEQ multiplex PCR, and the TCRdb table lists in-frame clones only, not all of them. In the table there are 50,000 or so clones, just over 85% of which are singletons. V usage is TRBV5-1 and J usage is TRBJ2-5, with 7 bases matching TRBD2. The clonotype was recovered from an adult with an advanced solid tumor such as melanoma, head and neck, liver or kidney cancer. Sequencing was performed on CD4+ or CD8+ T cells sorted from blood, taken in a trial of the OX40 agonist ivuxolimab. The CDR3 sequence: CASSKLGGDSNLVQTQYF. The DNA for the CDR3 is TGCGCCAGCAGTAAACTTGGGGGGGACTCCAATCTTGTGCAGACCCAGTACTTC.